This TCR beta chain was sequenced in a study of cytomegalovirus exposure and HLA in healthy donors. For this clone: Its antigen remains unidentified.

Overall study results and limits: About 87% or about 30% of the time was how often most TCR beta V segments were productive, according to an earlier analysis. Later work found most CMV-associated TCR beta chains apparently HLA-restricted.

Trimming shortened V by 6 bases and J by 3 bases, and 18 bases separated the two germline ends. The germline V gene has CDR1 ENHRY and CDR2 SYGVKD. The CDR3 length is 15 residues. The study ran its PCR with 60 Vbeta and 13 Jbeta primers. Sequencing used immunoSEQ multiplex PCR; TCRdb keeps in-frame clones, though not all of them. Among about 160,000 clones listed, 75% to 85% were seen once. The gene calls are TRBV10-3 and TRBJ2-7; D possibly corresponds to TRBD1 (5 bases). The material sequenced was PBMCs. The receptor was isolated from a man aged 25-45 years in good health and CMV-seronegative. The CDR3 DNA follows: TGTGCCATCAGAGAAGGTTACAGGCATTACTACGAGCAGTACTTC. This encodes CAIREGYRHYYEQYF.